Presented here are 15 T cell receptor beta chains from one specimen sequenced in a study of shared clonotypes between healthy human individuals. This table comes from immunoSEQ multiplex PCR, and its TCRdb copy is limited to in-frame clones, with some not included. Altogether a few million clones are present, 90% to 96% being singletons, with the ten largest covering around 0.13%. The sequencing input was naive CD4+ T cells sorted from blood. Subset described: CD45RA+ positively selected. These receptor sequences come from a young man in good health.

The V gene is TRBV6-8, the J gene TRBJ1-4; D unclear. V dropped 7 bases and J dropped 0 bases, with 12 bases sitting between them. Germline lookup yields CDR1 MNHGY and CDR2 SAAAGT. This CDR3 is built from 15 residues. In DNA, the CDR3 is TGTGCCAGCAAGGAGTCTTCTGCAACTAATGAAAAACTGTTTTTT. This encodes CASKESSATNEKLFF.

The rearrangement joins TRBV6-5 to TRBJ2-7; TRBD2 matches at 9 bases. The CDR3 is made up of 14 amino acids. Germline values: CDR1 MNHEY, CDR2 SVGAGI. J was trimmed by 6 bases and V by 6 bases; bases with no gene match: 9. CDR3 bases: TGTGCCAGCAGGGTGGGACTAGCCGCGGTCGAGCAGTACTTC. Its translation: CASRVGLAAVEQYF.

The chain carries TRBV30 and TRBJ1-1; 7 bases match TRBD1. The CDR3 contains 15 residues. J gave up 5 bases and V 2 bases, and 11 bases lay outside the gene matches. Germline loops: CDR1 GTSNPN, CDR2 SVGIG (reference sequence). CDR3 sequence reads: CAWSFSPRQGTEAFF. The CDR3 nucleotides are TGTGCCTGGAGTTTCTCTCCCCGACAGGGTACTGAAGCTTTCTTT.

The chain couples TRBV11-2 to TRBJ2-7; D may be TRBD2 (5 bases). The germline CDR1 and CDR2 sequences are SGHAT and FQNNGV. The CDR3 runs to 15 residues. Trimming shortened V by 4 bases and J by 1 base, and 14 bases separated the two germline ends. The CDR3 sequence: CASSSSGKRSYEQYF. For the CDR3, the DNA is TGTGCCAGCAGCTCCTCCGGGAAAAGATCCTACGAGCAGTACTTC.

The chain links TRBV27 to TRBJ2-7; 9 positions match TRBD2. Germline V gene sequence: CDR1 MNHEY, CDR2 SMNVEV (reference sequence). V shed 3 bases, J shed 4 bases, and the junction held 10 bases outside the gene matches. This CDR3 comprises 16 residues. The CDR3 DNA is TGTGCCAGCAGTTTTGTATCGACTAGCGGCCCTTACGAGCAGTACTTC. Its translation: CASSFVSTSGPYEQYF.

This clone has just one count. The CDR3 region has the DNA TGTGCCAGCAAAAGAGTAGATACGCAGTATTTT. It yields the protein CASKRVDTQYF. V and J are TRBV2 and TRBJ2-3; D remains ambiguous. The ends were cut back, 7 bases at V and 5 bases at J, with 7 bases in the middle. The germline V gene encodes CDR1 SNHLY and CDR2 FYNNEI. The CDR3 covers 11 residues.

This rearrangement joins TRBV7-2 to TRBJ1-2; D is unclear. In germline, CDR1 is SGHTA, CDR2 FQGNSA. The CDR3 spans 13 residues. With 2 bases removed from V and 8 bases from J, the gap between germline ends came to 12 bases. The CDR3 DNA is TGTGCCAGCAGCTTACGGGAGGGCGGGGGCTACACCTTC. Protein sequence: CASSLREGGGYTF. The whole variable domain, filled in from reference TRBV7-2 and TRBJ1-2, reads GAGVSQSPSNKVTEKGKDVELRCDPISGHTALYWYRQSLGQGLEFLIYFQGNSAPDKSGLPSDRFSAERTGGSVSTLTIQRTQQEDSAVYLCASSLREGGGYTFGSGTRLTVV.

As concerns this clone: Other DNA sequences within the sample encode an identical CDR3. DNA of the CDR3: TGTGCCAGCAGCTTGGGACTAGCGGGCTCCTACGAGCAGTACTTC. Translating it yields CASSLGLAGSYEQYF. This chain joins TRBV13 and TRBJ2-7; 12 nucleotides align to TRBD2. Per germline, CDR1 PRHDT and CDR2 FYEKMQ (reference sequence). Unmatched junction bases numbered 0, after V lost 3 bases and J lost 0 bases. This CDR3 has 15 residues. The full variable domain, with the rest looked up from reference TRBV13 and TRBJ2-7, is AAGVIQSPRHLIKEKRETATLKCYPIPRHDTVYWYQQGPGQDPQFLISFYEKMQSDKGSIPDRFSAQQFSDYHSELNMSSLELGDSALYFCASSLGLAGSYEQYFGPGTRLTVT.

The chain joins TRBV27 to TRBJ2-7; TRBD1 or TRBD2 may be the D gene (5 bases each). From germline, CDR1 is MNHEY and CDR2 SMNVEV (reference sequence). The germline V and J ends were trimmed by 6 bases and 2 bases, with 8 bases remaining between them. The CDR3 contains 12 residues. The CDR3 coding sequence is TGTGCCAGCAGGGGGGAAACCTACGAGCAGTACTTC. Protein sequence: CASRGETYEQYF.

J is TRBJ1-4 and V is TRBV28, with 8 bases identical to TRBD1. The length of the CDR3 is 15 residues. V shed 5 bases and J 8 bases; nucleotides not matched to a gene: 10. The germline V gene encodes CDR1 MDHEN and CDR2 SYDVKM. The CDR3 region is CASSPPGGAREKLFF. The CDR3 DNA reads as TGTGCCAGCAGTCCCCCAGGGGGCGCGAGGGAAAAACTGTTTTTT.

V usage is TRBV7-2 and J usage is TRBJ2-7; 8 bases are shared with TRBD2. The CDR3 extends over 13 amino acids. Germline V lookup: CDR1 SGHTA, CDR2 FQGNSA. J lost 3 bases, V lost 3 bases, and 1 base had no gene match. CDR3 sequence reads: CASSFTSGYEQYF. In nucleotides, the CDR3 is TGTGCCAGCAGCTTCACTAGCGGCTACGAGCAGTACTTC.

This chain connects TRBV30 to TRBJ2-7; D unclear. V lost 3 bases and J 1 base, leaving 13 bases between the germline ends. Germline V gives CDR1 GTSNPN, CDR2 SVGIG (reference sequence). The CDR3 loop spans 14 amino acids. In nucleotides, the CDR3 is TGTGCCTGGAGACACCAGGTCCCTTCCTACGAGCAGTACTTC. It specifies CAWRHQVPSYEQYF.

The genes are TRBV7-9 and TRBJ2-3; a possible D gene is TRBD2 (7 bases). Germline V gene lookup returns CDR1 SEHNR and CDR2 FQNEAQ (reference sequence). This CDR3 is built from 16 residues. With 5 bases removed from V and 0 bases from J, the gap between germline ends came to 15 bases. The CDR3 spells CASSAWGGSSTDTQYF. In DNA form, the CDR3 reads TGTGCCAGCAGCGCCTGGGGGGGCTCTAGCACAGATACGCAGTATTTT.

This clone occurred many times. The genes are TRBV5-6 and TRBJ2-3; D not resolved. The V gene lost 2 bases and the J gene lost 0 bases, with 19 bases spanning the gap. Per the germline V gene, CDR1 is SGHDT and CDR2 is YYEEEE. This CDR3 is built from 18 residues. CDR3 protein: CASSFRGFFPTSTDTQYF. The CDR3 DNA is TGTGCCAGCAGCTTTCGTGGGTTTTTCCCCACAAGCACAGATACGCAGTATTTT.

This clone was found once. The chain joins TRBV6-5 to TRBJ1-1, with D perhaps TRBD1 (5 bases). The germline CDR1 and CDR2 sequences are MNHEY and SVGAGI. This CDR3 is built from 13 residues. V was trimmed by 5 bases and J by 11 bases, leaving 18 bases between them. Here the CDR3 DNA reads TGTGCCAGCAGTCTGGGAGGTTTGAGGGGCGCTTTCTTT. It specifies CASSLGGLRGAFF.